This T cell receptor (beta chain) was identified in a study of T cell responses to AZD1222 COVID-19 vaccine. V was cut by 6 bases and J by 1 base, with 11 bases left in between. The CDR3 is made up of 14 amino acids. CDR1 and CDR2 from the germline V gene are SGHTA and FQGNSA. Clones were sequenced by immunoSEQ multiplex PCR, and TCRdb holds only the in-frame ones, with some missing. The repertoire includes about 160,000 clones, approximately 94% of them detected once, and around 1.3% sits in the top ten. This sample comprised peripheral blood, obtained on day 0 of AZD1222 vaccination. This clonotype was obtained from an adult in good health. This chain links TRBV7-2 with TRBJ2-3; TRBD2 might be the D (5 bases). The CDR3 DNA is TGTGCCAGCAGGGGCGGGTTGGGCACAGATACGCAGTATTTT. As protein: CASRGGLGTDTQYF. Full variable domain (rest looked up from reference TRBV7-2 and TRBJ2-3): GAGVSQSPSNKVTEKGKDVELRCDPISGHTALYWYRQSLGQGLEFLIYFQGNSAPDKSGLPSDRFSAERTGGSVSTLTIQRTQQEDSAVYLCASRGGLGTDTQYFGPGTRLTVL.